This TCR beta chain was sequenced for a study of identifying expanded T cells in peripheral blood (dated by TCRdb to about 2019). Concerning the study at large: Separate aliquots of the same genomic DNA pool were sequenced to produce technical replicates, and four replicates were compared in pairs.

Beyond this particular receptor, the publication reports: About 1.3 differentially abundant clones were flagged by the binomial model between technical replicates, whereas about 15 and 19 were flagged over about two weeks and four weeks, respectively. It was expected by the authors that biological variance in healthy repertoires might increase further over much longer intervals, such as months to years. Across all healthy-donor time intervals, the beta-binomial model significantly cut both the number of clones called differentially abundant and the false-positive rate. Variance in clone template counts between approximately two-week samples significantly increased with total template count across all healthy donors.

Inclusive of the bounding cysteine and phenylalanine, the CDR3 is 11 residues long. CDR3 DNA only is kept here, 33 bases in frame from base 1. V was cut back by 1 base and J by 7 bases, leaving a gap of 5 bases between them. CDR1 and CDR2, per the germline V gene (reference sequence), are PRHDT and FYEKMQ. The immunoSEQ Assay, which uses bias-controlled multiplex PCR amplification of genomic DNA, was used to profile TCRbeta CDR3 regions. Under the source paper's analysis protocol: The absolute abundance of each unique TCRbeta CDR3 region was quantified after sequences were collapsed and filtered. Two models were used to test differential abundance: a binomial model (Fisher-equivalent) and a beta-binomial model that adds time-dependent variance fitted from healthy donors. Clones with fewer than 5 combined templates were removed, and a clone was called differentially abundant if the clone's Benjamini-Hochberg FDR was below 0.01. In the beta-binomial model, variance was expressed as a function of the total template count across the two samples, in the form v = (b*log(k)+a)^2. The clones in this table, taken by TCRdb from immuneACCESS, are in-frame only. Not every clone is retained; where verified, under half of the shortfall comes from an unresolved V gene, and the cause of the rest is unknown. That table is the source of V, J and clone size, and D and trimming were worked out from the DNA. The sample table holds approximately 110,000 clones, of which about 89% were seen once. The top ten constitute around 15% of the sample.

No immune events such as infections were documented for the healthy donors during the collection period. To calibrate time-dependent variance in a beta-binomial model of T-cell clone differential abundance, blood repertoires from healthy donors were used as a training cohort. There were roughly 10 healthy donors in the training cohort, of whom 3 were female and 7 were male. An age range of roughly 29 to 70 years, with an average of approximately 43 years, was recorded for the donors. Whole blood was collected from each healthy donor at three time points spaced two weeks apart and obtained from a commercial supplier. For immunosequencing, genomic DNA was extracted from whole blood that had not been sorted. As regards this clone: No cognate antigen has been identified for it. Per-base qualities were not stored, and no clone one base away is much larger.

The sequence joins TRBV13 to TRBJ2-7; confidence is insufficient to name the D gene. The sequencing input was blood. The TCR originated in a person between 18 and 70 years old in good health. CDR3 sequence: CASSLVPEQYF. The sequence in DNA is TGTGCCAGCAGCTTAGTACCGGAGCAGTACTTC.